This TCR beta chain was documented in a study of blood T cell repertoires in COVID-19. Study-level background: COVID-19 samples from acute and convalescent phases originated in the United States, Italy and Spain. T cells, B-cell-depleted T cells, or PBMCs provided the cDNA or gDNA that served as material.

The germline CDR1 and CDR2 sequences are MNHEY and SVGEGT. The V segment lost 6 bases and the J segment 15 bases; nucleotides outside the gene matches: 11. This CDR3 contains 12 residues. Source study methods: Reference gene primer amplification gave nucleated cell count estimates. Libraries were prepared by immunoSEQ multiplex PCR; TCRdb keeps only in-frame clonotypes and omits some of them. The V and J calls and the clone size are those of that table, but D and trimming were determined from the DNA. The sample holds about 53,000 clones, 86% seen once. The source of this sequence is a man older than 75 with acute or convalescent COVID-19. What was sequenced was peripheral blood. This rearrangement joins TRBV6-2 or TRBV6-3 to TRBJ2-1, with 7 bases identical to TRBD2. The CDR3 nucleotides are TGTGCCAGCAGCGAACCTAGGACTAGTACGTTCTTC. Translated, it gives CASSEPRTSTFF.